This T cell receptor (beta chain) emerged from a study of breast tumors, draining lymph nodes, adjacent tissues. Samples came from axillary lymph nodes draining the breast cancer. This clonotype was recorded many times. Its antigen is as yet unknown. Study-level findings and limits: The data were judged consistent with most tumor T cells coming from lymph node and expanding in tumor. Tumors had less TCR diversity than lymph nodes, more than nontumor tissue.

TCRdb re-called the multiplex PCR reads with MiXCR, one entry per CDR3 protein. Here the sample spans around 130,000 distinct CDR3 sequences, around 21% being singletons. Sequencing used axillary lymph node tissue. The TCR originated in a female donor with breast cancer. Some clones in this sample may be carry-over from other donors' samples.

The CDR3 DNA reads TGCAGTGCTAGAGATTACGAGACCCAGTACTTC. Translating gives CSARDYETQYF. V gene TRBV20-1 combines with J gene TRBJ2-5; D gene uncertain. The CDR3 length is 11 residues. The germline gives CDR1 DFQATT, CDR2 SNEGSKA (reference sequence). The V gene lost 0 bases and the J gene lost 5 bases, with 4 bases spanning the gap.